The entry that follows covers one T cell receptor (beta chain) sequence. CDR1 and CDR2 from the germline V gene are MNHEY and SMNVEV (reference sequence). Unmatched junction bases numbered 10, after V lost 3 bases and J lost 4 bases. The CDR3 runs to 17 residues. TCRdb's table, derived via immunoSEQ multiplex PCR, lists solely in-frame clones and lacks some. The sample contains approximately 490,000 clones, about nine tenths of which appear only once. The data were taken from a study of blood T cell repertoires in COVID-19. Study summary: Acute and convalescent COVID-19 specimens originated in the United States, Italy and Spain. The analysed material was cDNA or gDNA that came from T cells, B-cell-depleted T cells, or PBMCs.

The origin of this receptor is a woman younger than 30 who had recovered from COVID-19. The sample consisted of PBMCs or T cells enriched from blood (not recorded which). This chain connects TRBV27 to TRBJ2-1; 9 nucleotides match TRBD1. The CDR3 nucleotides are TGTGCCAGCAGTTTCCACTACCGGGACAGGGAATACAATGAGCAGTTCTTC. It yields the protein CASSFHYRDREYNEQFF.